The rows below give T cell receptor beta chains drawn from one sample of a study of shared clonotypes between healthy human individuals. TCRdb's copy holds only in-frame clones and misses some; the assay was immunoSEQ multiplex PCR. The sample contains 300,000 to 400,000 clones, 74% of which appear only once. Sequencing was done on a sample of memory CD4+ T cells sorted from blood. Receptors originate from a man aged 25-40 years in good health. CDR3s include the opening cysteine and the closing phenylalanine or tryptophan. A D gene is named only where the DNA matches it firmly. A clone size is listed for some rows: how often the clone was seen (once, few, many), or a class if it is expanded.

many,TRBV19,TRBJ2-7,TRBD2,CASSISGLVTYEQYF,TGTGCCAGTAGTATTTCGGGACTAGTAACGTACGAGCAGTACTTC
NA,TRBV5-4,TRBJ2-7,NA,CASSDNSFGEQYF,TGTGCCAGCAGCGATAACTCCTTTGGCGAGCAGTACTTC
NA,TRBV2,TRBJ2-3,TRBD2,CASSEIQRGYTDTQYF,TGTGCCAGCAGTGAGATACAGCGGGGATACACAGATACGCAGTATTTT
few,TRBV6-1,TRBJ1-3,NA,CASSQTGRSGNTIYF,TGTGCCAGCAGCCAAACAGGGAGGTCTGGAAACACCATATATTTT
NA,TRBV2,TRBJ1-1,NA,CASTRWENTEAFF,TGTGCCAGCACCCGGTGGGAAAACACTGAAGCTTTCTTT
NA,TRBV7-9,TRBJ2-7,TRBD2,CASSSTRLAGGLEQYF,TGTGCCAGCAGCTCAACAAGACTAGCGGGAGGACTCGAGCAGTACTTC
NA,TRBV6-1,TRBJ2-5,TRBD2,CASRGGGDQETQYF,TGTGCCAGCAGGGGGGGAGGGGATCAAGAGACCCAGTACTTC
NA,TRBV7-9,TRBJ1-2,NA,CASSLAGTNVDGYTF,TGTGCCAGCAGCTTAGCAGGGACAAATGTGGATGGCTACACCTTC
NA,TRBV29-1,TRBJ1-2,TRBD1,CSVGDRGNYGYTF,TGCAGCGTGGGGGACAGGGGCAACTATGGCTACACCTTC
NA,TRBV5-1,TRBJ2-7,TRBD2,CASSNPGLSSYEQYF,TGCGCCAGCAGCAATCCGGGACTATCCTCCTACGAGCAGTACTTC
once,TRBV7-8,TRBJ2-1,NA,CASSLGMRVEQFF,TGTGCCAGCAGCTTAGGTATGAGGGTTGAGCAGTTCTTC
NA,TRBV2,TRBJ1-5,NA,CASRGQGNQPQHF,TGTGCCAGCAGGGGGCAGGGTAATCAGCCCCAGCATTTT
NA,TRBV4-1,TRBJ1-1,NA,CASSLGEFTEAFF,TGCGCCAGCAGCTTGGGGGAGTTCACTGAAGCTTTCTTT
NA,TRBV7-2,TRBJ1-1,TRBD1,CASSVYRGGGAFF,TGTGCCAGCAGCGTCTACAGGGGCGGAGGAGCTTTCTTT
NA,TRBV5-6,TRBJ2-7,TRBD1,CASSLRQTGGIFEQYF,TGTGCCAGCAGCTTGCGCCAGACAGGGGGCATATTCGAGCAGTACTTC
NA,TRBV27,TRBJ2-7,NA,CASSLSRDLAMVYEQYF,TGTGCCAGCAGTTTATCGAGGGACCTAGCGATGGTGTATGAGCAGTACTTC
NA,TRBV11-3,TRBJ2-1,NA,CASSLSFSALGDEQFF,TGTGCCAGCAGCTTGTCCTTTTCGGCACTAGGCGATGAGCAGTTCTTC
NA,TRBV5-1,TRBJ2-7,NA,CASSLGGRASSYEQYF,TGCGCCAGCAGCTTGGGGGGGCGAGCTAGCTCCTACGAGCAGTACTTC
NA,TRBV21-1,TRBJ2-1,NA,CASSSPGTRSCNEQFF,TGTGCCAGCAGCTCACCCGGGACTAGGTCTTGCAATGAGCAGTTCTTC
NA,TRBV28,TRBJ2-2,TRBD1,CASSLRGPMEPGELFF,TGTGCCAGCAGTTTGAGGGGGCCGATGGAGCCCGGGGAGCTGTTTTTT
once,TRBV7-9,TRBJ1-2,NA,CASTLRGGYTF,TGTGCCAGCACCCTCCGTGGCGGCTACACCTTC
NA,TRBV4-1,TRBJ2-7,NA,CASSQDPPGEQYF,TGCGCCAGCAGCCAAGATCCACCCGGGGAGCAGTACTTC
NA,TRBV11-2,TRBJ2-7,TRBD2,CASSSGLAGVSEQYF,TGTGCCAGCAGCTCCGGACTAGCGGGAGTGAGCGAGCAGTACTTC
NA,TRBV7-2,TRBJ2-5,NA,CASSPYDGGETQYF,TGTGCCAGCAGCCCTTACGACGGTGGAGAGACCCAGTACTTC
NA,TRBV4-3,TRBJ2-6,NA,CASSQSGGANVLTF,TGCGCCAGCAGCCAATCAGGAGGGGCCAACGTCCTGACTTTC
NA,TRBV19,TRBJ2-3,NA,CASTDPSTDTQYF,TGTGCCAGCACCGACCCAAGCACAGATACGCAGTATTTT
NA,TRBV6-5,TRBJ1-5,TRBD1,CASSQDRDQPQHF,TGTGCCAGCAGTCAAGACAGGGACCAGCCCCAGCATTTT
NA,TRBV10-2,TRBJ2-1,TRBD1,CASSAGTGPINEQFF,TGCGCCAGCAGTGCCGGGACAGGCCCTATAAATGAGCAGTTCTTC
medium-sized,TRBV5-6,TRBJ2-7,NA,CASTLGGYEQYF,TGTGCCAGCACCCTTGGGGGCTACGAGCAGTACTTC
NA,TRBV19,TRBJ2-1,NA,CASSIGSLGDEQFF,TGTGCCAGTAGTATAGGTTCCCTAGGGGATGAGCAGTTCTTC
NA,TRBV5-1,TRBJ2-3,NA,CASGRQPRTDTQYF,TGCGCCAGCGGGCGCCAACCACGCACAGATACGCAGTATTTT
NA,TRBV5-5,TRBJ1-1,NA,CASSPQGREAFF,TGTGCCAGCAGCCCCCAGGGGCGAGAAGCTTTCTTT
NA,TRBV7-2,TRBJ2-7,TRBD2,CASSIDPSGAYEQYF,TGTGCCAGCAGCATAGATCCTAGCGGGGCCTACGAGCAGTACTTC
NA,TRBV18,TRBJ2-5,NA,CASSPPGFNYEQYF,TGTGCCAGCTCACCACCGGGTTTTAATTATGAGCAGTACTTC
NA,TRBV7-2,TRBJ1-3,NA,CASSFEGSGNTIYF,TGTGCCAGCAGCTTCGAGGGCTCTGGAAACACCATATATTTT
NA,TRBV30,TRBJ2-1,NA,CAWSPGLAEQFF,TGTGCCTGGAGTCCAGGACTCGCCGAGCAGTTCTTC
NA,TRBV10-1,TRBJ2-1,TRBD2,CASSNQPYERGAYNEQFF,TGCGCCAGCAGTAATCAGCCTTATGAGCGGGGGGCCTACAATGAGCAGTTCTTC
NA,TRBV7-3,TRBJ2-1,NA,CASSFSSSLEYNEQFF,TGTGCCAGCAGCTTCAGCAGCTCCTTAGAATACAATGAGCAGTTCTTC
few,TRBV7-3,TRBJ2-1,TRBD1,CASSRAQGAPGLPPNEQFF,TGTGCCAGCAGCCGGGCCCAGGGGGCCCCGGGCCTCCCACCGAATGAGCAGTTCTTC
NA,TRBV9,TRBJ2-5,NA,CASSVSSQETQYF,TGTGCCAGCAGCGTATCGAGTCAAGAGACCCAGTACTTC
few,TRBV2,TRBJ1-3,NA,CASARGAGNTIYF,TGTGCCAGCGCTAGGGGGGCTGGAAACACCATATATTTT
NA,TRBV25-1,TRBJ2-2,NA,CASNRQGNTGELFF,TGTGCCAGCAATAGGCAGGGTAACACCGGGGAGCTGTTTTTT
NA,TRBV7-9,TRBJ2-7,NA,CASSLARGTLTYEQYF,TGTGCCAGCAGCTTAGCAAGGGGCACGTTGACCTACGAGCAGTACTTC
NA,TRBV25-1,TRBJ1-5,TRBD1,CASSPPGGNQPQHF,TGTGCCAGCAGTCCCCCAGGGGGAAATCAGCCCCAGCATTTT
NA,TRBV30,TRBJ2-2,NA,CAWTGLRTGELFF,TGTGCCTGGACAGGGCTCCGGACCGGGGAGCTGTTTTTT
many,TRBV30,TRBJ1-2,NA,CARQQGDSYGYTF,TGTGCCCGACAGCAGGGAGATAGCTATGGCTACACCTTC
once,TRBV20-1,TRBJ2-1,NA,CSAIDREQFF,TGCAGTGCTATCGACAGAGAGCAGTTCTTC
NA,TRBV19,TRBJ2-4,NA,CASSIGAPPLAKNIQYF,TGTGCCAGTAGTATAGGGGCACCCCCCTTAGCCAAAAACATTCAGTACTTC
few,TRBV19,TRBJ1-2,NA,CASQDTYYGYTF,TGTGCCAGCCAGGACACGTACTATGGCTACACCTTC
NA,TRBV10-3,TRBJ2-7,NA,CAISEWRQSYEQYF,TGTGCCATCAGTGAGTGGCGACAGTCCTACGAGCAGTACTTC